This T cell receptor beta chain is from a study of shared clonotypes between healthy human individuals. Study findings and constraints: Donors were few, which limited the genetic and exposure-history diversity represented.

Here immunoSEQ multiplex PCR was the method, and the copy in TCRdb shows in-frame clones only, minus some. Here the sample spans roughly 490,000 clones, over 60% being singletons. With respect to this clone: As yet, its antigen is unknown.

This CDR3 region has 16 residues. Germline CDR1 MNHNS, CDR2 SASEGT. V lost 4 bases to trimming and J lost 5 bases; unmatched junction nucleotides: 9. The V and J genes are TRBV6-1 and TRBJ2-7, with 12 nucleotides matching TRBD2. Material for sequencing was PBMCs. This TCR was sampled from a woman aged 40 to 50 in good health. Some clones in this sample may be carry-over from other donors' samples. CDR3 protein: CASSGASGRASDEQYF. The CDR3 coding sequence is TGTGCCAGCAGTGGAGCTAGCGGGAGGGCCTCGGACGAGCAGTACTTC.